Listed below are T cell receptor beta chains from one sample, sequenced in a study of early T cells in non-severe SARS-CoV-2 infection. TCRdb re-derived calls from the 5' RACE reads in MiXCR, one entry per CDR3 protein. The sample has about 67,000 distinct CDR3 sequences, 11% seen once. The sequencing sample was made of whole blood. Every receptor here comes from an adult who was a healthcare worker with PCR-confirmed SARS-CoV-2 infection or an uninfected control (not recorded which). Both conserved end residues are part of each CDR3. A D gene is named only where the DNA matches it firmly. Size is stated for part of the rows, as once, few or many counts, or as a class when the clone is expanded.

abundance: few; j_gene: TRBJ2-3; v_gene: TRBV28; d_gene: TRBD2; CDR3nt: TGTGCCAGCAGCGCTAGCGGGAGTTACGCAGATACGCAGTATTTT; CDR3aa: CASSASGSYADTQYF
abundance: .; j_gene: TRBJ2-5; v_gene: TRBV6-6; d_gene: .; CDR3nt: TGTGCCAGCAGGCAAATGAGTAGTCGAGAGACCCAGTACTTC; CDR3aa: CASRQMSSRETQYF
abundance: few; j_gene: TRBJ1-4; v_gene: TRBV20-1; d_gene: .; CDR3nt: TGCAGTGCTCCAACAGGGTTTCAAAAAAAACTGTTTTTT; CDR3aa: CSAPTGFQKKLFF
abundance: many; j_gene: TRBJ1-1; v_gene: TRBV29-1; d_gene: .; CDR3nt: TGCAGCGTCGGAGTGGGATTTGGGAACACTGAAGCTTTCTTT; CDR3aa: CSVGVGFGNTEAFF
abundance: once; j_gene: TRBJ2-7; v_gene: TRBV5-6; d_gene: TRBD2; CDR3nt: TGTGCCAGCAGCCTGGGAGGGCTGGACGAGCAGTACTTC; CDR3aa: CASSLGGLDEQYF
abundance: many; j_gene: TRBJ2-1; v_gene: TRBV12-3/TRBV12-4; d_gene: .; CDR3nt: TGTGCCAGCAGTCTCACGCTGGACAATGAGCAGTTCTTC; CDR3aa: CASSLTLDNEQFF
abundance: .; j_gene: TRBJ2-7; v_gene: TRBV20-1; d_gene: .; CDR3nt: TGCAGTGCTAGAGGCCCCGGCGCCGGTTACGAGCAGTACTTC; CDR3aa: CSARGPGAGYEQYF
abundance: many; j_gene: TRBJ2-7; v_gene: TRBV30; d_gene: .; CDR3nt: TGTGCCTGGAGTGGGCACGGCTCCTACGAGCAGTACTTC; CDR3aa: CAWSGHGSYEQYF
abundance: .; j_gene: TRBJ2-1; v_gene: TRBV20-1; d_gene: .; CDR3nt: TGCAGTGCTAGTACTGGGGTTCTCAGGAATGAGCAGTTCTTC; CDR3aa: CSASTGVLRNEQFF
abundance: many; j_gene: TRBJ2-4; v_gene: TRBV20-1; d_gene: .; CDR3nt: TGCAGTGCTAGAGATAACCGGAGGCCCAAAAACATTCAGTACTTC; CDR3aa: CSARDNRRPKNIQYF
abundance: .; j_gene: TRBJ1-6; v_gene: TRBV30; d_gene: .; CDR3nt: TGTGCCTGGAATGGACGGATAAATTCACCCCTCCACTTT; CDR3aa: CAWNGRINSPLHF
abundance: many; j_gene: TRBJ2-1; v_gene: TRBV5-4; d_gene: .; CDR3nt: TGTGCCAGCAGCTTGGGGGGGTTAAGCTCCTACAATGAGCAGTTCTTC; CDR3aa: CASSLGGLSSYNEQFF
abundance: few; j_gene: TRBJ2-5; v_gene: TRBV11-2; d_gene: TRBD1; CDR3nt: TGTGCCAGCACCCGGACAGGGAACCTACAGACCCAGTACTTC; CDR3aa: CASTRTGNLQTQYF
abundance: .; j_gene: TRBJ2-7; v_gene: TRBV11-2; d_gene: TRBD2; CDR3nt: TGTGCCAGCAGCTTCGGCGGGGGGCCCTACGAGCAGTACTTC; CDR3aa: CASSFGGGPYEQYF
abundance: few; j_gene: TRBJ1-2; v_gene: TRBV3-1; d_gene: .; CDR3nt: TGTGCCAGCAGCCAAGATCTAGGGTACTATGGCTACACCTTC; CDR3aa: CASSQDLGYYGYTF
abundance: few; j_gene: TRBJ1-1; v_gene: TRBV20-1; d_gene: .; CDR3nt: TGCAGTGCTCCACCTCTGGACGGGAAGAACACTGAAGCTTTCTTT; CDR3aa: CSAPPLDGKNTEAFF
abundance: .; j_gene: TRBJ2-1; v_gene: TRBV5-1; d_gene: TRBD2; CDR3nt: TGCGCCAGCAGCTTGGCTTCCGCTAGCGGGGGCGGACACAATGAGCAGTTCTTC; CDR3aa: CASSLASASGGGHNEQFF
abundance: many; j_gene: TRBJ2-7; v_gene: TRBV28; d_gene: TRBD2; CDR3nt: TGTGCCAGCAGTTTAATAGCGGGGAACTCCTACGAGCAGTACTTC; CDR3aa: CASSLIAGNSYEQYF
abundance: few; j_gene: TRBJ2-7; v_gene: TRBV25-1; d_gene: .; CDR3nt: TGTGCCAGCAGTGTGGGTACGTACGAGCAGTACTTC; CDR3aa: CASSVGTYEQYF
abundance: .; j_gene: TRBJ2-3; v_gene: TRBV6-1; d_gene: TRBD2; CDR3nt: TGTGCCAGCAAGGGACTAGCGGGAGATACGCAGTATTTT; CDR3aa: CASKGLAGDTQYF
abundance: many; j_gene: TRBJ1-2; v_gene: TRBV9; d_gene: .; CDR3nt: TGTGCCAGCAGCGTAGCGAACTATGGCTACACCTTC; CDR3aa: CASSVANYGYTF
abundance: many; j_gene: TRBJ2-1; v_gene: TRBV24-1; d_gene: TRBD1; CDR3nt: TGTGCCACCAGCGGGACAGGGGGCTACAATGAGCAGTTCTTC; CDR3aa: CATSGTGGYNEQFF
abundance: many; j_gene: TRBJ2-5; v_gene: TRBV28; d_gene: .; CDR3nt: TGTGCCAGCCTAACCGGGACTCAAGAGACCCAGTACTTC; CDR3aa: CASLTGTQETQYF
abundance: .; j_gene: TRBJ2-7; v_gene: TRBV6-2/TRBV6-3; d_gene: .; CDR3nt: TGTGCCAGCAGTTCGTCCGGACGGTCCGGGAACGAGCAGTACTTC; CDR3aa: CASSSSGRSGNEQYF
abundance: .; j_gene: TRBJ1-1; v_gene: TRBV5-5; d_gene: .; CDR3nt: TGTGCCAGCAGCTTGCGGGGGGACTACACTGAAGCTTTCTTT; CDR3aa: CASSLRGDYTEAFF
abundance: once; j_gene: TRBJ2-7; v_gene: TRBV3-1; d_gene: .; CDR3nt: TGTGCCAGCAGCCAAGACGTCGGACACAACTACGAGCAGTACTTC; CDR3aa: CASSQDVGHNYEQYF
abundance: many; j_gene: TRBJ1-6; v_gene: TRBV5-5; d_gene: TRBD1; CDR3nt: TGTGCCAGCAGGAAGGGGACAGGGTCAGATTGGGGTAATTCACCCCTCCACTTT; CDR3aa: CASRKGTGSDWGNSPLHF
abundance: many; j_gene: TRBJ2-3; v_gene: TRBV29-1; d_gene: .; CDR3nt: TGCAGCGTTGCTTCTATGGGGTTCACAGATACGCAGTATTTT; CDR3aa: CSVASMGFTDTQYF
abundance: once; j_gene: TRBJ2-2; v_gene: TRBV12-3/TRBV12-4; d_gene: .; CDR3nt: TGTGCCAGCAGGAGCGGATGGGGGGCCGGGGAGCTGTTTTTT; CDR3aa: CASRSGWGAGELFF
abundance: many; j_gene: TRBJ1-1; v_gene: TRBV20-1; d_gene: .; CDR3nt: TGCAGTGCTAGAGGAATCTCAGACACTGAAGCTTTCTTT; CDR3aa: CSARGISDTEAFF
abundance: few; j_gene: TRBJ1-5; v_gene: TRBV12-3/TRBV12-4; d_gene: .; CDR3nt: TGTGCCAGCAGGAAGGGGGGCAGGCTTCGGCAGCCCCAGCATTTT; CDR3aa: CASRKGGRLRQPQHF
abundance: many; j_gene: TRBJ1-5; v_gene: TRBV12-3/TRBV12-4; d_gene: .; CDR3nt: TGTGCCAGCAGCTTTAGAGGTTCTCAGCCCCAGCATTTT; CDR3aa: CASSFRGSQPQHF
abundance: many; j_gene: TRBJ2-5; v_gene: TRBV6-6; d_gene: .; CDR3nt: TGTGCCAGCAGCCCGACACCGGCGGAGACCCAGTACTTC; CDR3aa: CASSPTPAETQYF
abundance: many; j_gene: TRBJ2-1; v_gene: TRBV30; d_gene: TRBD2; CDR3nt: TGTGCCTGGGGTCGGGCCGGGGACTACTACAATGAGCAGTTCTTC; CDR3aa: CAWGRAGDYYNEQFF
abundance: many; j_gene: TRBJ2-3; v_gene: TRBV7-6; d_gene: TRBD2; CDR3nt: TGTGCCAGCAGTTCCACTAGCGCAGATACGCAGTATTTT; CDR3aa: CASSSTSADTQYF
abundance: .; j_gene: TRBJ2-7; v_gene: TRBV7-9; d_gene: TRBD2; CDR3nt: TGTGCCAGCAGCTTAGCTGTGACTAGCGGATACGAGCAGTACTTC; CDR3aa: CASSLAVTSGYEQYF
abundance: few; j_gene: TRBJ2-1; v_gene: TRBV6-5; d_gene: TRBD1; CDR3nt: TGTGCCAGCAGTCGAGAACAGGGGACGTCGAATGAGCAGTTCTTC; CDR3aa: CASSREQGTSNEQFF
abundance: many; j_gene: TRBJ2-7; v_gene: TRBV9; d_gene: TRBD1; CDR3nt: TGTGCCAGCAGCTCCCGGGACAGCATACGCGAGCAGTACTTC; CDR3aa: CASSSRDSIREQYF
abundance: few; j_gene: TRBJ2-6; v_gene: TRBV5-1; d_gene: .; CDR3nt: TGCGCCAGCAGCTTCTCTTCTGGGGCCAACGTCCTGACTTTC; CDR3aa: CASSFSSGANVLTF
abundance: many; j_gene: TRBJ2-7; v_gene: TRBV7-9; d_gene: .; CDR3nt: TGTGCCAGCAGCTTGACAGCCTACGAGCAGTACTTC; CDR3aa: CASSLTAYEQYF
abundance: .; j_gene: TRBJ1-6; v_gene: TRBV3-1; d_gene: .; CDR3nt: TGTGCCAGCAGCCGGCCATCGTATGGTTCACCCCTCCACTTT; CDR3aa: CASSRPSYGSPLHF
abundance: .; j_gene: TRBJ1-1; v_gene: TRBV11-3; d_gene: .; CDR3nt: TGTGCCAGCACACAGGGAACCCGAGGTGAAGCTTTCTTT; CDR3aa: CASTQGTRGEAFF
abundance: .; j_gene: TRBJ2-7; v_gene: TRBV18; d_gene: .; CDR3nt: TGTGCCAGCTCGCCCAGGGAAACCTACGAGCAGTACTTC; CDR3aa: CASSPRETYEQYF
abundance: many; j_gene: TRBJ2-7; v_gene: TRBV10-2; d_gene: .; CDR3nt: TGCGCCACCTCCAGCGCTGGGTCTGCCTACGAGCAGTACTTC; CDR3aa: CATSSAGSAYEQYF
abundance: many; j_gene: TRBJ1-1; v_gene: TRBV29-1; d_gene: .; CDR3nt: TGCAGCGTTGACAAAGCTTTCTTT; CDR3aa: CSVDKAFF
abundance: many; j_gene: TRBJ2-4; v_gene: TRBV7-9; d_gene: .; CDR3nt: TGTGCCAGCAGCCCGGAGCCTAGCGCCAAAAACATTCAGTACTTC; CDR3aa: CASSPEPSAKNIQYF
abundance: many; j_gene: TRBJ2-3; v_gene: TRBV14; d_gene: .; CDR3nt: TGTGCCAGCAGCCACCCTACTGAGTGGTTGGAGGAGGAAGATACGCAGTATTTT; CDR3aa: CASSHPTEWLEEEDTQYF
abundance: once; j_gene: TRBJ2-7; v_gene: TRBV12-3/TRBV12-4; d_gene: .; CDR3nt: TGTGCCAGCAGTTCAGGGAGGTACGAGCAGTACTTC; CDR3aa: CASSSGRYEQYF
abundance: many; j_gene: TRBJ2-7; v_gene: TRBV19; d_gene: .; CDR3nt: TGTGCCAGCTGGAACGGACAGTTTCCCTACGAGCAGTACTTC; CDR3aa: CASWNGQFPYEQYF
abundance: many; j_gene: TRBJ1-4; v_gene: TRBV6-5; d_gene: TRBD1; CDR3nt: TGTGCCAGCAGTTACGCCTGGGGACAGGGGTCTGAAAAACTGTTTTTT; CDR3aa: CASSYAWGQGSEKLFF
abundance: few; j_gene: TRBJ2-3; v_gene: TRBV29-1; d_gene: .; CDR3nt: TGCAGCGTCGCTGAGGGGTCAGATACGCAGTATTTT; CDR3aa: CSVAEGSDTQYF
abundance: .; j_gene: TRBJ2-2; v_gene: TRBV30; d_gene: .; CDR3nt: TGTGCCTGGACGGAAGGATACACCGGGGAGCTGTTTTTT; CDR3aa: CAWTEGYTGELFF
abundance: .; j_gene: TRBJ2-7; v_gene: TRBV7-2; d_gene: .; CDR3nt: TGTGCCAGCAGCTACAGGGAAACGAGTGAGCAGTACTTC; CDR3aa: CASSYRETSEQYF
abundance: many; j_gene: TRBJ2-2; v_gene: TRBV5-1; d_gene: .; CDR3nt: TGCGCCAGCAGCCCGCTGGGGGACACCGGGGAGCTGTTTTTT; CDR3aa: CASSPLGDTGELFF
abundance: few; j_gene: TRBJ1-3; v_gene: TRBV30; d_gene: TRBD1; CDR3nt: TGTGCCTGGATGCTTCCGACAGGGGGCTTCGGAAACACCATATATTTT; CDR3aa: CAWMLPTGGFGNTIYF
abundance: .; j_gene: TRBJ2-2; v_gene: TRBV29-1; d_gene: .; CDR3nt: TGCAGCGCTAATAGCATGACCGGGGAGCTGTTTTTT; CDR3aa: CSANSMTGELFF
abundance: once; j_gene: TRBJ1-5; v_gene: TRBV2; d_gene: .; CDR3nt: TGTGCCAGCACCCCGGCAGGCGGCCGTCAGCCCCAGCATTTT; CDR3aa: CASTPAGGRQPQHF
abundance: many; j_gene: TRBJ2-2; v_gene: TRBV7-9; d_gene: TRBD1; CDR3nt: TGTGCCAGCAGTTCCGACAGGGACACCGGGGAGCTGTTTTTT; CDR3aa: CASSSDRDTGELFF